This T cell receptor beta chain was sequenced for a study of shared clonotypes between healthy human individuals (dated by TCRdb to between 2020 and 2021). In terms of the full investigation: The cohort included three men and two women between 18 and 49 years of age. Per donor, three plates each were used for CD4 naive and CD4 memory, two for CD8 naive, and one for CD8 memory. To estimate repertoire size and how much clonotypes are shared between individuals, the study performed deep sequencing of blood TCR repertoires from about five healthy adults. To increase sequencing depth and limit assay-specific biases, TCR repertoire library preparation and sequencing were carried out by different laboratories using diverse techniques. Per donor, leukapheresis produced somewhere between about 0.85 and 9.5 billion PBMCs.

What the research found in general, with its limitations: Only blood was sampled, and tissue TCR repertoires likely differ from those in blood. Based on pairwise subsampling, the degree of clonotype sharing among donors was expected to be affected by sequencing depth. When a few donors were compared, the shared fraction of clonotypes was roughly 4.8% for naive CD4, 3.5% to 4% for naive CD8, about 2.4% for memory CD4, and around 0.37% for memory CD8. The genetic and exposure-history diversity represented was limited by the small number of donors. Incomplete sequencing was indicated by rarefaction of sorted-subset datasets, despite the large sequencing depth. Larger estimated clonotype richness was generally found for naive subsets than for memory subsets. Compared with non-shared clonotypes, the clonotypes found in all four sorted-subset donors had higher generation probabilities.

Turning to this clone: The antigen it binds to is not known. No base qualities exist here, and no much larger clone lies one base off it.

Using the deep immunoSEQ assay, TCR CDR3 regions were amplified from genomic DNA by multiplex PCR. Extracted genomic DNA from each cell subset was distributed evenly across all wells of several immunoSEQ 96-well plates, and each plate was treated as a replicate. Each replicate PCR for sorted subsets received around 200 ng genomic DNA, equal to tens of thousands of T cell genomes. Purified libraries were measured with a Qubit 3.0 fluorometer, size-checked on a Bioanalyzer 2100, and measured again with the KAPA Library Quantification kit. A separate single-read 150-cycle Illumina NextSeq 550 flow cell was used to sequence each immunoSEQ 96-well plate. In the paper's pipeline: Because the immunoSEQ output included only junctional sequences and no quality scores, the filtering could not be the same as the filtering used for full-length reads. Sequences were annotated with PyIR, a Python wrapper for IgBLAST v1.9, using IMGT germline references to assign V/J genes and CDR3. Reads were filtered out if the reads had weak V/J assignments (E-value above 1e-6), no CDR3, stop codons, out-of-frame junctions, or ambiguous translated residues. V3J clonotypes were defined by identical inferred V gene, J gene, and CDR3 amino acid sequence. To compute the percentage overlap between repertoires, the number of shared unique clonotypes was divided by the size of the smaller repertoire. Three approaches were used to assess repertoire richness: RTK rarefaction, the Chao1 estimator, and Recon v2.1 estimates of unobserved clonotypes. OLGA was used to compute generation probabilities for all TCRbeta clonotypes that the gDNA method yielded from a handful of donors. TCRdb retrieved this table from immuneACCESS and kept in-frame rearrangements only. Not all clones are present; in checked studies, unresolved V genes account for under half, and no reason is known for the remainder. V, J and clone size were drawn from that table, and D and trimming were deduced from the DNA. The table for this sample lists approximately 2,000,000 clones; 85% to 95% of them were counted only once. The ten top clones hold 0.3% to 0.45% of the sample.

Donors were healthy HIV-negative adults with no recently reported acute infections or vaccinations. Every donor was a Caucasian adult residing in Nashville, Tennessee, USA. CD4+ T cells were enriched by magnetic negative selection; naive cells were then positively selected on CD45RA, and the negative fraction formed the memory subset. Blood was collected by leukapheresis, and PBMCs were isolated by Ficoll-Histopaque density gradient centrifugation and then cryopreserved in liquid nitrogen vapor phase. Analytical flow cytometry was used to check the purity and quantity of each magnetically sorted T cell population. From each sorted fraction, genomic DNA was isolated and quantified by UV absorbance on a Nanodrop 2000c. This clonotype was obtained from a man younger than 35 in good health. Some clones in this sample may be carry-over from other donors' samples. The sample taken for sequencing was naive CD4+ T cells from PBMCs. Read against the paper, the sample's cell subset or site label means: CD45RA+ positively selected.

The bases read TGTGCCAGCAGCGAATCCTCTGAAAGGGGACGGGGAGCTTTCTTT. This codes for CASSESSERGRGAFF. The chain is made from TRBV28 and TRBJ1-1; a weak D assignment points to TRBD1 (5 bases agree). Relative to germline, V is 6 bases shorter and J is 10 bases shorter, with 24 bases between their ends. From the germline V gene, CDR1 is MDHEN and CDR2 is SYDVKM. From the cysteine up to the phenylalanine, the CDR3 has a length of 15 residues. The CDR3 DNA has 45 bases and is translated from base 1.